This T cell receptor beta chain was sequenced during a study of cytomegalovirus exposure and HLA in healthy donors (TCRdb year 2017). About the study as a whole: In an earlier analysis of under 750 of the donors, under 300 Gb of sequence data and 100 million or so unique TCR beta sequences from about 179 million T cells were reported. About 330 gigabases of sequencing data and around 85 million unique TCR sequences made up an early release that covered several hundred HLA-typed donors. Among the roughly 410 genotyped donors, around 79% belonged to the genetic ancestry cluster associated with self-reported Caucasian donors. The study aimed to test whether cataloging public T cell receptors could reveal signatures of past pathogen exposure. Using immunosequencing, the study profiled T cell repertoires from about 650 subjects and related those repertoires to cytomegalovirus serostatus. In addition to the first cohort of 666 subjects, a separate validation cohort of 120 different subjects was used. The study combined high-throughput TCR immunosequencing, statistical association of individual TCRs with disease status, and machine learning to predict cytomegalovirus infection status. A later analysis re-analyzed previously published TCR beta repertoires from 600 to 850 donors and added high-resolution HLA genotyping to study TCR occurrence patterns. In the later analysis, no new phenotypic data were used to find candidate immune exposures; instead, reliance was placed on TCR beta sequences and their occurrence across donors. An earlier analysis of about 600 of the donors used high-throughput TCR beta sequencing to judge whether each TCR beta V gene segment behaved as functional or pseudogenic. Alongside the repertoire data, information on donor age, sex, ethnicity and CMV serostatus was compiled. A later genetic analysis took genome-wide SNP genotypes for about 55% of the 666 donors and used that subset as a discovery cohort. All discovery cohort repertoires had been generated on a single sequencing platform. HLA typing covered class I and class II loci at four-digit resolution. The number of typed donors differed by locus: about 629-640 for A, B, C, DRB1 and DQB1; approximately 520 for DQA1; 606 for DPA1; and about 450 for DPB1. Roughly 5 DR-DQ haplotypes were handled as single units for association and clustering, since linkage in the cohort was strong. Among a few hundred genotyped donors of the cohort, an average of about 240,000 unique TCR beta nucleotide sequences were sequenced per donor, approximately 20% of them non-productive. What the authors observed across the whole study: Compared with the roughly 700-donor mean, donors in an Asian-associated ancestry cluster had fewer N-insertions in productive TCRs, according to a later genetic analysis. A few of the identified cytomegalovirus-associated TCR beta chains were confirmed in vitro to be specific for cytomegalovirus antigens. The 87-base-pair reads could not distinguish some IMGT-functional V segments, including TRBV6-2 and TRBV6-3, so those segments were excluded. A further reported finding was that TCR beta sequences accurately predicted the HLA-A and HLA-B alleles for most subjects in the first cohort. The presence/absence analyses assumed that sequencing depth was roughly uniform across donors, and that assumption may not be true. A total of roughly 160 TCR beta chains were listed by the study as associated with cytomegalovirus. An earlier analysis of roughly 570 of the donors showed that most TCR beta V segments appeared in productive rearrangements either about 87% or about 30% of the time, which broadly matched IMGT annotations. In this cohort, only TCR beta chains were sequenced, and detectable features were limited by the absence of alpha or paired-chain data. A group of highly shared sequence variants was considered likely to be a technical artifact of the sequencing pipeline. Several of the top co-occurrence clusters appeared to be linked to parvovirus B19, influenza, CMV and Epstein-Barr virus, according to a later analysis. In a later analysis, over 15,000 TCR beta sequences were associated with specific HLA alleles at a false discovery rate of 0.05. The only immune exposure information available for the cohort was CMV serostatus. Assigning TCR associations to individual alleles was difficult when HLA alleles, especially DR and DQ, strongly co-occurred. A later analysis found that HLA-associated TCR beta chains were more clonally expanded and had lower generation probabilities than equally common non-associated chains. Linkage disequilibrium might explain the correlated functional status among segregating V segments, but an unknown experimental factor could not be ruled out. Across donors, most TCR sequences were observed very rarely, whereas some public TCRs were present in many individuals. According to a later analysis, TCR association rates differed among HLA loci, with DRB1 alleles showing the most associated TCRs and HLA-C alleles showing the fewest. In a later genetic analysis, a missense DCLRE1C variant was associated with V-gene and J-gene trimming of TCR beta chains, and the association was replicated in an independent cohort. In a later analysis, most CMV-associated TCR beta chains were found to appear HLA-restricted, with HLA associations seemingly driven largely by CMV exposure. According to the authors, the approach could potentially be generalized to other disease states and immunological phenotypes. Because HLA typing was unavailable for some donors at each locus, only the typed subset was used in association tests. In both the original and validation cohorts, the classifier was reported to diagnose cytomegalovirus status with high specificity and sensitivity. Over 15 rarely observed V segments, including chromosome 9 orphons, were excluded from the earlier analysis of some 590 of the donors because counts were too low.

In total, 666 healthy bone marrow donors made up the cohort. At the time of sampling, every cohort member was nominally healthy, though immune exposures that went unrecorded were likely present. The donor tested CMV seronegative and was one of the 352 seronegative cohort members. A peripheral blood sample was provided by each donor, and peripheral blood mononuclear cells were used for TCR beta sequencing. Genomic DNA was extracted from the blood cell samples with the Qiagen DNeasy Blood Extraction Kit. Libraries were built with the immunoSEQ multiplex PCR assay. For the multiplex PCR, a mixture combining 60 forward primers for TCR Vbeta segments and 13 reverse primers for TCR Jbeta segments was used. A multiplex PCR assay on genomic DNA amplified the CDR3 region of rearranged TCR beta genes. The Illumina HiSeq System was used to sequence the amplified TCR beta libraries as 87-base-pair reads. The paper's processing steps were these. In a later analysis, 70 million to 95 million unique TCR beta chains were counted across the roughly 700 repertoires, and roughly 11 million of these chains were shared by at least two donors. To remove PCR and sequencing errors, raw reads were error-corrected and collapsed into unique sequences using a nearest-neighbor algorithm that merged closely related sequences. CDR3 sequences were aligned to IMGT reference sequences to assign V, D and J gene segments. For a sequence to be retained, at least a six-nucleotide match to both a V gene segment and a J gene segment was required. A rearrangement counted as productive if the CDR3 had no stop codons and remained in frame with V and J, and every other rearrangement counted as non-productive. Following IMGT convention, CDR3 was defined as the stretch from the second conserved V-encoded cysteine to the conserved J-encoded phenylalanine. Sequences without an unambiguous match to a single V gene segment were excluded from the earlier analysis of over 500 of the donors. An earlier analysis of several hundred of the donors classified V segments as functional when productive rearrangements were above 56.7% and as segregating when the standard deviation between donors was above 5%. To diagnose cytomegalovirus status from the catalog of TCR beta chain sequences, a statistical classification framework was built. V and J gene assignment, in a later analysis, came from comparing TCR nucleotide sequences with IMGT/GENE-DB human TR gene sequences. The TCRdist pipeline was used in a later analysis to assign CDR3 sequences and most-parsimonious VDJ recombination scenarios. In a later analysis, every TCR beta chain was defined by the combination of its CDR3 amino acid sequence and its V-gene family, and reads without a unique V-gene family were dropped. As a way to deal with suspected cross-contamination and a sequencing artifact, a later analysis dropped 450 to 600 nucleotide sequences that were highly shared and had low generation probability. For each public chain, a later analysis derived a clonal expansion index from normalized ranks of inferred template counts within each repertoire. In a later analysis, generation probabilities were computed with a VDJ recombination model fitted to out-of-frame rearrangements, and the resulting probabilities were checked against IGoR. In a later analysis, hypergeometric tests were used to score TCR-TCR, TCR-HLA and TCR-CMV co-occurrence, with a repertoire-size bias correction applied to TCR pairs. False discovery rates were estimated in a later analysis by permuting HLA or CMV assignments 20 times. A later analysis grouped co-occurring TCRs with DBSCAN, adding TCRdist sequence similarity when clustering within HLA-allele-positive subsets. Co-occurrence clustering excluded repertoires with fewer than 30,000 or more than 120,000 public chains, plus five with anomalous nucleotide sharing. The immuneACCESS repertoire file appears here via TCRdb, limited to in-frame rearrangements. These files lack a portion of the clones; in checked studies, under half of the deficit traces to unresolved V genes, and the cause of the others is not known. V and J calls and clone size are copied from that table; D and trimming were computed from the DNA. This sample lists about 100,000 clones; around 79% were detected once. 1.9% of the sample is taken by the ten largest.

To note about this clone: Its antigen is currently not known. Qualities for individual bases were not recorded, and no much larger clone is one base off.

The CDR3 numbers 15 residues from cysteine through phenylalanine. Just the 45-base CDR3 DNA is kept, in frame starting at base 1. In the germline V gene, CDR1 corresponds to MNHEY and CDR2 to SVGAGI. V loses 5 bases at its end and J loses 4 bases; junction bases beyond the gene matches: 8. The receptor chain draws on TRBV6-5 and TRBJ2-7, with 10 junctional bases fitting TRBD2. This clonotype was obtained from a woman aged 40 to 50 in good health and CMV-seronegative. The sequenced sample was PBMCs. This receptor has the CDR3 CASSKPGLASYEQYF. The DNA sequence follows: TGTGCCAGCAGTAAACCGGGACTAGCGTCATACGAGCAGTACTTC.